This T cell receptor (beta chain) was recovered during a study of blood T cells in healthy people across ages. Overall study context: Per two T cells, about one barcoded beta molecule was captured through template switching.

The CDR3 covers 15 residues. J lost 0 bases, V lost 6 bases, and 4 bases had no gene match. Germline CDR1 SNHLY, CDR2 FYNNEI. Then a second PCR, running roughly 7 to 11 cycles, was carried out with a sample-barcoded 5' primer and a J-beta primer mix. TCRdb redid the calling of the 5' RACE reads with MiXCR, one entry per CDR3 protein. The sample lists some 1.5 million distinct CDR3 sequences; roughly 43% were seen once. Each individual donor underwent a draw of about 9.1 milliliters of peripheral blood. The authors isolated at least 7 million PBMCs per sample. The material sequenced was blood. This clonotype was sampled from a young woman in good health. The V gene is TRBV2, the J gene TRBJ2-1; 8 bases are shared with TRBD1. The CDR3 bases are TGTGCCAGCAGAGAACAGGGGGGCTCCTACAATGAGCAGTTCTTC. Translation: CASREQGGSYNEQFF.